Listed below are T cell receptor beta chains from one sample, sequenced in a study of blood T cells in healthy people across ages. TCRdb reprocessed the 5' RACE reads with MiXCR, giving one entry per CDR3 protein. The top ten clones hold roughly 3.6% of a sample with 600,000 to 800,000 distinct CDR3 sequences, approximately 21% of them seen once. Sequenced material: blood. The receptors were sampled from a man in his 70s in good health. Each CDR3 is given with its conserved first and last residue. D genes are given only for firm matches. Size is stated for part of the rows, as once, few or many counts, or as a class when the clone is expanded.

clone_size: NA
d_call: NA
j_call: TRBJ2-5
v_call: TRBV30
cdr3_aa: CAWTDQETQYF
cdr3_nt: TGTGCCTGGACAGACCAAGAGACCCAGTACTTC

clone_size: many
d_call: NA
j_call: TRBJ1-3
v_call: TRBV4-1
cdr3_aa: CASSQDGGSGNTIYF
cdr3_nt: TGCGCCAGCAGCCAAGATGGAGGCAGTGGAAACACCATATATTTT

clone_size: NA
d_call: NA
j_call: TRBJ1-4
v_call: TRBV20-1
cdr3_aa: CSARQGATNEKLFF
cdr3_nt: TGCAGTGCTAGGCAGGGAGCAACTAATGAAAAACTGTTTTTT

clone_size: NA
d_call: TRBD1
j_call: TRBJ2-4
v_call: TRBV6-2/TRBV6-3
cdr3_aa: CASSLPGTDGKNQYF
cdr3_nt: TGTGCCAGCAGTCTACCCGGGACAGACGGGAAAAATCAGTACTTC

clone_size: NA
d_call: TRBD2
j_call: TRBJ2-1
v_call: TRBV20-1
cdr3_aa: CSAGGSRPYNEQFF
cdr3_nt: TGCAGTGCCGGCGGGAGTCGCCCCTACAATGAGCAGTTCTTC

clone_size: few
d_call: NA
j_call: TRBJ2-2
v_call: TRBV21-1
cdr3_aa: CASEEGWTGGDTGELFF
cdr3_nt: TGTGCCAGCGAGGAGGGATGGACAGGGGGCGACACCGGGGAGCTGTTTTTT

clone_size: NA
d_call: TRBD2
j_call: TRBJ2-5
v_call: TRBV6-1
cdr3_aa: CASSEAGPGLAGQETQYF
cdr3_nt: TGTGCCAGCAGTGAAGCGGGGCCGGGACTAGCGGGCCAAGAGACCCAGTACTTC

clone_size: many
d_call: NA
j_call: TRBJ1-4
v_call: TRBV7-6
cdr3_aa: CASSLGTTNEKLFF
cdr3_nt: TGTGCCAGCAGCTTAGGGACAACTAATGAAAAACTGTTTTTT

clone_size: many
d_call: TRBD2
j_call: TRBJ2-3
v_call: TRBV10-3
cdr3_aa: CAITGGRTDTQYF
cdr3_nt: TGTGCCATCACCGGCGGGAGGACAGATACGCAGTATTTT

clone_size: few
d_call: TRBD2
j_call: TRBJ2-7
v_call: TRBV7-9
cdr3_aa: CASSFGGLSYEQYF
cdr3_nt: TGTGCCAGCAGCTTTGGGGGACTATCCTACGAGCAGTACTTC

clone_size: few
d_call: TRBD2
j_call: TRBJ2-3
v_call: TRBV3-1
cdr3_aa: CASSPRRTSGRPDTQYF
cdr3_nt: TGTGCCAGCAGCCCACGGCGAACTAGCGGGAGGCCAGATACGCAGTATTTT

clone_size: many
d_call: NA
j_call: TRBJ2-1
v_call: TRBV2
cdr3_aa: CASTLVNEQFF
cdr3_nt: TGTGCCAGCACGCTAGTGAATGAGCAGTTCTTC

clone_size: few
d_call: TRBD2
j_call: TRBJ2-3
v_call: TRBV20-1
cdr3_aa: CSAQPGLARAQYF
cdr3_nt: TGCAGTGCACAACCGGGACTAGCTAGGGCGCAGTATTTT

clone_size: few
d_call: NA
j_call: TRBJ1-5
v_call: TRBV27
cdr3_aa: CASSLFRDPRGNQPQHF
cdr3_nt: TGTGCCAGCAGTTTATTTCGGGACCCGAGGGGCAATCAGCCCCAGCATTTT

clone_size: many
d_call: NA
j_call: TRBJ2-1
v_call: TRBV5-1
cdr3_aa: CASSFGVYNEQFF
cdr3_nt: TGTGCCAGCAGTTTTGGGGTCTACAATGAGCAGTTCTTC

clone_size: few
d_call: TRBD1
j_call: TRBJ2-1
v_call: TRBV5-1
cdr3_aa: CASSHPTGDEQFF
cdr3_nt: TGCGCCAGCAGCCACCCAACAGGGGATGAGCAGTTCTTC

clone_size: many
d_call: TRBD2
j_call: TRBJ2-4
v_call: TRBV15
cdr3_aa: CATSSRLAGGSAKNIQYF
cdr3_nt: TGTGCCACCAGCAGTCGACTAGCGGGAGGGTCGGCCAAAAACATTCAGTACTTC

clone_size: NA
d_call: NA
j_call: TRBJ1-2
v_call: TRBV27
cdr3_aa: CASSFQGSYGYTF
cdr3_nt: TGTGCCAGCAGTTTTCAGGGTTCCTATGGCTACACCTTC

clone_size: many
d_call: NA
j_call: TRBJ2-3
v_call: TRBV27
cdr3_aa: CASSTGQRTDTQYF
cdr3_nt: TGTGCCAGCAGTACGGGGCAGAGAACAGATACGCAGTATTTT

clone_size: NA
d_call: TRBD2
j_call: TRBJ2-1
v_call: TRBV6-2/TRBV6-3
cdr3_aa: CASSPTSGRTGFDEQFF
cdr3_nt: TGTGCCAGCAGTCCGACTAGCGGGAGGACTGGTTTCGATGAGCAGTTCTTC

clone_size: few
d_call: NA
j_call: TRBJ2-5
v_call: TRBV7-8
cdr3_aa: CASSDWIDQETQYF
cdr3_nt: TGTGCCAGCAGTGACTGGATAGACCAAGAGACCCAGTACTTC

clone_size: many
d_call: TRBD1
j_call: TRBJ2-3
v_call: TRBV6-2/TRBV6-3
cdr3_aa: CASSRTGKSTDTQYF
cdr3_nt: TGTGCCAGCAGTCGGACAGGGAAGAGCACAGATACGCAGTATTTT

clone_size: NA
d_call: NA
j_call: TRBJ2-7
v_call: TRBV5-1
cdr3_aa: CASSGRGSYEQYF
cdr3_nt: TGCGCCAGCAGCGGACGAGGGTCCTACGAGCAGTACTTC

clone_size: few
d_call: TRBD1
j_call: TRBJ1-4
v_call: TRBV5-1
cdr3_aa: CASSWGLGQGGEKLFF
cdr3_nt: TGCGCCAGCAGCTGGGGCTTAGGACAGGGAGGTGAAAAACTGTTTTTT

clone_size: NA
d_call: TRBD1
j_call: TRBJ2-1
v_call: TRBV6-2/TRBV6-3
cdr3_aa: CATFTGGSYNEQFF
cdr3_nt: TGTGCCACATTCACAGGGGGCTCCTACAATGAGCAGTTCTTC

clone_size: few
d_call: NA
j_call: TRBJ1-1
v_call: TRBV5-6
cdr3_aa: CASSLYSKTGAAGEAFF
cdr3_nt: TGTGCCAGCAGCCTCTACTCGAAGACAGGAGCGGCTGGTGAAGCTTTCTTT

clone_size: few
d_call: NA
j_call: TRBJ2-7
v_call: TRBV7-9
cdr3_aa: CASSYKGYEQYF
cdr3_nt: TGTGCCAGCAGCTACAAGGGTTACGAGCAGTACTTC

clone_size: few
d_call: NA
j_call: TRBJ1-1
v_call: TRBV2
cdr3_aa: CASSEAEYTEAFF
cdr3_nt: TGTGCCAGCAGTGAAGCGGAGTATACTGAAGCTTTCTTT

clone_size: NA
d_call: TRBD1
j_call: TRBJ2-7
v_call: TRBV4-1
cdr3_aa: CASSQGQPYEQYF
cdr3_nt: TGTGCCAGCAGCCAGGGACAGCCCTACGAGCAGTACTTC

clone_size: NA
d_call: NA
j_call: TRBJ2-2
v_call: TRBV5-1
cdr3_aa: CASSLVERNTGELFF
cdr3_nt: TGCGCCAGCAGCTTGGTGGAGCGGAACACCGGGGAGCTGTTTTTT

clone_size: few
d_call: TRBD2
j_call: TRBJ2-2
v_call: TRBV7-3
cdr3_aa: CASSPRLAGLTPGELFF
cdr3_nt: TGTGCCAGCAGCCCCCGACTAGCGGGATTAACACCGGGGGAGCTGTTTTTT

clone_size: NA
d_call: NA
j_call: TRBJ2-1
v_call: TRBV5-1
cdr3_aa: CASSLLQDGYNEQFF
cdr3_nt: TGCGCCAGCAGCTTACTCCAGGATGGGTACAATGAGCAGTTCTTC

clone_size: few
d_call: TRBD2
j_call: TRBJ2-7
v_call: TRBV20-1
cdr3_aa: CSASPSGYYEQYF
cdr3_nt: TGCAGTGCTAGCCCTAGCGGTTACTACGAGCAGTACTTC

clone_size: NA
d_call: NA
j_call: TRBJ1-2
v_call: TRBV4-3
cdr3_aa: CASSQMPGANYGYTF
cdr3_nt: TGCGCCAGCAGCCAAATGCCGGGCGCTAACTATGGCTACACCTTC

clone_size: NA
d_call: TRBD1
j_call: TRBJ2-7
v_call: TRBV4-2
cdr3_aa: CASSQETGTGLYEQYF
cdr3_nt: TGTGCCAGCAGCCAAGAGACCGGGACAGGGCTGTACGAGCAGTACTTC

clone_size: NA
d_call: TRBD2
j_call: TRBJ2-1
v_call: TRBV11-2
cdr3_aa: CASSSPGLAGLNEQFF
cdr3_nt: TGTGCCAGCAGCTCTCCGGGACTAGCGGGATTAAATGAGCAGTTCTTC

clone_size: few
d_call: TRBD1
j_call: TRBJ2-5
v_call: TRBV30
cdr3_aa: CAWSSRQGQDF
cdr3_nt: TGTGCCTGGAGTTCCCGACAGGGACAGGACTTC

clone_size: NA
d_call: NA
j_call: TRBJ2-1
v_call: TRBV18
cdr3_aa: CASSRGDGSSYNEQFF
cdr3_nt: TGTGCCAGCTCACGCGGCGACGGTAGCTCCTACAATGAGCAGTTCTTC

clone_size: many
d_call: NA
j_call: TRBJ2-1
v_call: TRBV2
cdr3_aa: CASKVYRESNEQFF
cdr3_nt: TGTGCCAGCAAGGTCTATCGGGAGTCCAATGAGCAGTTCTTC

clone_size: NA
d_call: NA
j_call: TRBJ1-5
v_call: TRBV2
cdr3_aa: CASSEAGVQPQHF
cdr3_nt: TGTGCCAGCAGTGAAGCGGGGGTTCAGCCCCAGCATTTT

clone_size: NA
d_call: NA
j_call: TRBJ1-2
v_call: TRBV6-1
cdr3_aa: CASSDGMYGYTF
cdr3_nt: TGTGCCAGCAGTGACGGAATGTATGGCTACACCTTC

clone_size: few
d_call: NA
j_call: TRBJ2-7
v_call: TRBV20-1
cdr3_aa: CSARDQVIYEQYF
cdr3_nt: TGCAGTGCTCGAGACCAAGTGATCTACGAGCAGTACTTC

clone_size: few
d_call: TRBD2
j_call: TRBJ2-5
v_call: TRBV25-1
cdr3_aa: CASSELVAGGQETQYF
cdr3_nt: TGTGCCAGCAGTGAATTGGTAGCGGGGGGACAAGAGACCCAGTACTTC

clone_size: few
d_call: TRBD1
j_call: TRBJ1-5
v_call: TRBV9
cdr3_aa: CAGSAGTGDSNQPQHF
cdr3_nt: TGTGCCGGCAGCGCAGGGACAGGGGATAGCAATCAGCCCCAGCATTTT

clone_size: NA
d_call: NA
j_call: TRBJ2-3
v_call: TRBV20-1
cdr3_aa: CSATDQGRVPDTQYF
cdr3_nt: TGCAGTGCTACAGATCAGGGGCGGGTACCAGATACGCAGTATTTT

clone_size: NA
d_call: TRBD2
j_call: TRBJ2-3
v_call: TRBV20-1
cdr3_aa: CSASGVASGRADTQYF
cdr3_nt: TGCAGTGCTTCCGGGGTGGCTAGCGGGAGAGCAGATACGCAGTATTTT

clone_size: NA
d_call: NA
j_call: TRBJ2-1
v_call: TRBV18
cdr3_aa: CASSPTADNEQFF
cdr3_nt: TGTGCCAGCTCACCAACAGCCGACAATGAGCAGTTCTTC

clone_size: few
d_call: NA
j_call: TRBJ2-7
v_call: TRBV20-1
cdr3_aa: CSGVGGAYEQYF
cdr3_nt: TGCAGTGGGGTAGGGGGGGCCTACGAGCAGTACTTC

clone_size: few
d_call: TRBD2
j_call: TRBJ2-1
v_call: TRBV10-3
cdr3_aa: CAISEGGTSYNEQFF
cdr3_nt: TGTGCCATCAGTGAGGGGGGGACTAGTTACAATGAGCAGTTCTTC

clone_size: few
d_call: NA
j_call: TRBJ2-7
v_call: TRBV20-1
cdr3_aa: CSAWYVHEQYF
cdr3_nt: TGCAGTGCCTGGTACGTCCACGAGCAGTACTTC